Below, 32 T cell receptor beta chains from the same sample are listed, as sequenced in a study of PD-1 blockade in classical Hodgkin lymphoma. No patient escaped relapse after autologous stem cell transplantation, and brentuximab vedotin exposure varied. Thawed PBMCs yielded CD4+ T cells through magnetic negative selection. Some clones are missing from TCRdb's copy, which holds only in-frame ones; the method was immunoSEQ multiplex PCR. This repertoire shows approximately 28,000 clones, about 83% found once; its top ten account for about 2.4%. This specimen was CD4+ T cells from blood, taken at baseline. The receptors stem from a human donor with classical Hodgkin lymphoma.

The rearrangement uses TRBV19 and TRBJ1-1, with D perhaps TRBD1 (5 bases). V gave up 6 bases and J gave up 7 bases, with 15 bases separating them. CDR3 length: 13 amino acids. Germline assignment: CDR1 LNHDA and CDR2 SQIVND (reference sequence). CDR3 DNA: TGTGCCAGTAGCCCGGGACGGCTAAATGAAGCTTTCTTT. Amino acid sequence: CASSPGRLNEAFF.

This chain connects TRBV27 to TRBJ1-2, with a tentative D call TRBD1 (5 bases). Trimming removed 5 bases at V and 8 bases at J, with 12 bases between. The germline gives CDR1 MNHEY, CDR2 SMNVEV (reference sequence). This CDR3 is built from 12 residues. In DNA, the CDR3 is TGTGCCAGCAGTACCGGGACTTTAGGCTACACCTTC. Translated: CASSTGTLGYTF.

This rearrangement joins TRBV11-2 to TRBJ1-5, with D perhaps matching TRBD1 (5 bases). Germline CDR1 is SGHAT and CDR2 is FQNNGV. Trimming removed 0 bases at V and 2 bases at J, with 8 bases between. CDR3 size: 15 residues. This CDR3 is CASSLDGTGNQPQHF. In nucleotides, the CDR3 is TGTGCCAGCAGCTTAGACGGGACTGGCAATCAGCCCCAGCATTTT.

This clone turned up a few times. J is TRBJ1-2 and V is TRBV6-1; 7 bases align to TRBD1. V dropped 7 bases and J dropped 8; count of bases not matched to a gene: 7. The germline CDR1 and CDR2 sequences are MNHNS and SASEGT. The CDR3 is made up of 12 amino acids. The CDR3 bases are TGTGCCAGCACCCGGACAGGAGCCGGCTACACCTTC. Protein: CASTRTGAGYTF.

This clone was counted a single time. The chain uses TRBV15 and TRBJ2-7; D is uncertain. V shed 1 base and J shed 5 bases, with 12 bases lying between them. The germline V gene encodes CDR1 LNHNV and CDR2 YYDKDF (reference sequence). The CDR3 loop spans 14 amino acids. The CDR3 loop reads CATSRGVPDHEQYF. For the CDR3, the DNA is TGTGCCACCAGCAGAGGGGTCCCTGACCACGAGCAGTACTTC.

The rearrangement uses TRBV2 and TRBJ1-1; D call uncertain. Germline V gives CDR1 SNHLY, CDR2 FYNNEI. The CDR3 has 15 residues. Trimming stripped 4 bases from V and 1 base from J, with 13 bases between. CDR3 amino acids: CASSVSVLRNTEAFF. The CDR3 region has the DNA TGTGCCAGCAGTGTTTCGGTTCTAAGGAACACTGAAGCTTTCTTT.

The chain couples TRBV5-1 to TRBJ1-3, with D uncertain. Trimming shortened V by 2 bases and J by 0 bases, and 9 bases separated the two germline ends. Germline CDR1 and CDR2: SGHRS and YFSETQ. This CDR3 is built from 15 residues. The CDR3 region has the DNA TGCGCCAGCAGCTTAAGCCTGCGCTCTGGAAACACCATATATTTT. Its translation: CASSLSLRSGNTIYF.

The rearrangement joins TRBV6-6 to TRBJ2-3; D is uncertain. Looked up from germline, CDR1 is MNHNY and CDR2 is SVGAGI (reference sequence). Trimming cost V 6 bases and J 7 bases, with 5 bases left between them. CDR3 length: 10 residues. The CDR3 DNA is TGTGCCAGCAGGGCAAATACGCAGTATTTT. Translating gives CASRANTQYF.

This chain connects TRBV7-9 to TRBJ2-3; 7 nucleotides line up with TRBD2. This CDR3 is 14 amino acids long. Germline loops: CDR1 SEHNR, CDR2 FQNEAQ (reference sequence). With V trimmed by 5 bases and J by 1 base, 3 bases remained unmatched. The CDR3 coding sequence is TGTGCCAGCAGCCCAAGCGGGGGCACAGATACGCAGTATTTT. Residues: CASSPSGGTDTQYF.

This sequence joins TRBV4-3 and TRBJ2-7, with D possibly being TRBD1 (6 bases). Trimming pared 0 bases from V and 4 bases from J, leaving 13 bases between. Germline V gives CDR1 LGHNA, CDR2 YSLEER. CDR3 size: 15 residues. Here the CDR3 reads CASSQDPTQGYEQYF. CDR3 nucleotide sequence: TGCGCCAGCAGCCAAGACCCAACACAGGGTTACGAGCAGTACTTC.

The rearrangement uses TRBV4-2 and TRBJ1-1, with D possibly TRBD1 on 5 matching bases. Per germline, CDR1 LGHNA and CDR2 YNFKEQ. The CDR3 totals 14 residues. V was cut by 8 bases and J by 7 bases, with 20 bases left in between. The CDR3 protein is CASSQRGEWGEAFF. Here the CDR3 DNA reads TGTGCCAGCTCCCAGCGGGGGGAATGGGGTGAAGCTTTCTTT.

The V gene is TRBV19, the J gene TRBJ1-2; 10 bases match TRBD1. Per the germline V gene, CDR1 is LNHDA and CDR2 is SQIVND (reference sequence). The junction had 3 bases not matched to a gene; V was cut back by 3 bases and J by 2 bases. The CDR3 loop spans 15 amino acids. The CDR3 coding sequence is TGTGCCAGTAGTATGTGGGACAGGGGCAACTATGGCTACACCTTC. It yields the protein CASSMWDRGNYGYTF.

The chain joins TRBV19 to TRBJ2-7; TRBD1 agrees at 12 bases. CDR1 LNHDA and CDR2 SQIVND come from the germline V gene (reference sequence). The CDR3 is made up of 14 amino acids. Trimming cost V 1 base and J 6 bases; bases outside gene matches: 1. Here the CDR3 DNA reads TGTGCCAGTAGTATAGGGGACAGGGGGCGCGAGCAGTACTTC. Its protein product is CASSIGDRGREQYF.

J is TRBJ1-1 and V is TRBV10-3; D gene uncertain. The CDR3 extends over 14 amino acids. Trimming left V 2 bases short and J 0 bases short, with 7 bases between. CDR1 ENHRY and CDR2 SYGVKD come from the germline V gene. The CDR3 bases are TGTGCCATCAGTGAGACAGAGATGAACACTGAAGCTTTCTTT. Its protein is CAISETEMNTEAFF.

This clone is a singleton in its sample. The CDR3 DNA reads as TGTGCCAGCGGTAAATTGGGGATGGGCTATGGCTACACCTTC. Residues: CASGKLGMGYGYTF. V is TRBV27 and J is TRBJ1-2; D not resolved. V dropped 8 bases and J dropped 4 bases, with 17 bases sitting between them. Germline V CDR1 and CDR2: MNHEY, SMNVEV (reference sequence). This CDR3 has 14 residues.

This chain links TRBV7-2 with TRBJ2-2; TRBD1 agrees at 7 bases. Germline CDR1 SGHTA, CDR2 FQGNSA. V gave up 4 bases and J gave up 8 bases; unmatched junction bases: 10. The CDR3 contains 15 residues. The CDR3 DNA reads as TGTGCCAGCAGCTATCGGACAGGTTCAGGGGGGGAGCTGTTTTTT. Translation: CASSYRTGSGGELFF.

V and J are TRBV11-2 and TRBJ2-7; weak D call: TRBD1 (6 bases). CDR1 and CDR2 (germline): SGHAT, FQNNGV. CDR3 length: 16 amino acids. The germline V and J ends were trimmed by 0 bases and 0 bases, with 12 bases remaining between them. The CDR3 reads CASSLDGGGSSYEQYF. CDR3 coding DNA: TGTGCCAGCAGCTTAGATGGTGGGGGCAGCTCCTACGAGCAGTACTTC.

V usage is TRBV30 and J usage is TRBJ2-7, with TRBD1 identical over 9 bases. V was clipped by 1 base and J by 1 base; unmatched bases: 5. The CDR3 length is 15 residues. The V gene's germline CDR1 is GTSNPN and CDR2 SVGIG (reference sequence). The CDR3 loop is CAWSGGGTGSYEQYF. The DNA for the CDR3 is TGTGCCTGGAGTGGGGGCGGGACAGGGTCCTACGAGCAGTACTTC.

This sequence joins TRBV5-1 and TRBJ1-1, with 8 bases lining up with TRBD1. V gave up 5 bases and J gave up 8 bases; unmatched junction bases: 8. Germline CDR1 and CDR2: SGHRS and YFSETQ. This CDR3 has 13 amino acids. The CDR3 nucleotides are TGCGCCAGCAGACTTGGGGGACAGGCCGAAGCTTTCTTT. Protein sequence: CASRLGGQAEAFF. The entire variable domain, with the rest obtained from reference TRBV5-1 and TRBJ1-1, is as follows: KAGVTQTPRYLIKTRGQQVTLSCSPISGHRSVSWYQQTPGQGLQFLFEYFSETQRNKGNFPGRFSGRQFSNSRSEMNVSTLELGDSALYLCASRLGGQAEAFFGQGTRLTVV.

CDR3 sequence (DNA): TGCGCCAGCAGCCAAGACACTCCGGGACAGATCCCTTACGAGCAGTACTTC. Its protein is CASSQDTPGQIPYEQYF. The chain has TRBV4-1 and TRBJ2-7, with 7 positions matching TRBD1. V lost 0 bases to trimming and J lost 4 bases; unmatched junction nucleotides: 12. Germline assignment: CDR1 MGHRA and CDR2 YSYEKL. The CDR3 runs 17 residues.

The chain is built from TRBV7-2 and TRBJ1-5; TRBD1 might be the D (5 bases). CDR3 length: 15 amino acids. V was pared by 4 bases and J by 5 bases, with 15 bases between. Per the germline V gene, CDR1 is SGHTA and CDR2 is FQGNSA. This chain's CDR3 is CASSSSGGNDQPQHF. The DNA for the CDR3 is TGTGCCAGCAGCTCGTCCGGGGGGAACGATCAGCCCCAGCATTTT.

The chain has TRBV14 and TRBJ2-7; D may be TRBD2 (5 bases). CDR3 length: 17 residues. V was trimmed by 2 bases and J by 2 bases, leaving 19 bases between them. The germline V gene has CDR1 SGHDN and CDR2 FVKESK. CDR3: CASSQRRLRDPAYEQYF. The CDR3 DNA sequence: TGTGCCAGCAGCCAAAGGAGGTTAAGAGACCCCGCCTACGAGCAGTACTTC.

This rearrangement joins TRBV27 to TRBJ2-7; 7 bases match TRBD1. CDR3 size: 16 residues. Germline assignment: CDR1 MNHEY and CDR2 SMNVEV (reference sequence). Germline trimming cut 5 bases from V and 0 bases from J; bases unmatched to any gene: 10. CDR3 residues: CASSPFLTGSSYEQYF. CDR3 sequence (DNA): TGTGCCAGCAGTCCCTTCTTGACAGGGAGCTCCTACGAGCAGTACTTC.

The chain uses TRBV7-9 and TRBJ1-3; D gene unclear. The CDR3 totals 15 residues. Germline V gene data show CDR1 as SEHNR and CDR2 as FQNEAQ (reference sequence). Trimming pared 5 bases from V and 0 bases from J, leaving 11 bases between. The CDR3 loop reads CASSARTSSGNTIYF. DNA of the CDR3: TGTGCCAGCAGCGCCAGGACCTCCTCTGGAAACACCATATATTTT.

The chain carries TRBV18 and TRBJ2-2; D remains unclear. Per germline, CDR1 KGHSH and CDR2 LQKENI. Trimming removed 3 bases at V and 4 bases at J, with 9 bases between. The CDR3 is made up of 14 amino acids. CDR3 loop: CASSPVDVTGELFF. Here the CDR3 DNA reads TGTGCCAGCTCACCCGTGGACGTCACCGGGGAGCTGTTTTTT.

The V and J genes are TRBV6-6 and TRBJ1-5, with D perhaps matching TRBD1 (5 bases). This CDR3 comprises 15 residues. From germline, CDR1 is MNHNY and CDR2 SVGAGI (reference sequence). Between the trimmed V and J ends, which lost 6 bases and 1 base, there was a span of 13 bases. CDR3 nucleotide sequence: TGTGCCAGCAGCCCATGGGGGGGGAGCAATCAGCCCCAGCATTTT. Its translation: CASSPWGGSNQPQHF.

The chain employs TRBV29-1 and TRBJ1-1; tentative D call: TRBD1 (5 bases). V was pared by 3 bases and J by 2 bases, with 13 bases between. This CDR3 comprises 14 residues. Per germline, CDR1 SQVTM and CDR2 ANQGSEA. The CDR3 region has the DNA TGCAGCGTTGACCGTGTTGGGGGAAACACTGAAGCTTTCTTT. Translation gives CSVDRVGGNTEAFF.

This clone occurred once. The chain is built from TRBV6-6 and TRBJ1-4, with a tentative D call TRBD1 (5 bases). Trimming took off 2 bases at V and 5 bases at J, with 15 bases between the two ends. Per germline, CDR1 MNHNY and CDR2 SVGAGI (reference sequence). The CDR3 covers 16 residues. The chain's CDR3 is CASSYRSPGLNEKLFF. In DNA form, the CDR3 reads TGTGCCAGCAGTTACCGAAGCCCGGGACTAAATGAAAAACTGTTTTTT.

The chain is built from TRBV6-5 and TRBJ1-2, with D possibly being TRBD1 (6 bases). The CDR3 is made up of 14 amino acids. With 2 bases removed from V and 4 bases from J, the gap between germline ends came to 11 bases. Germline V gene lookup returns CDR1 MNHEY and CDR2 SVGAGI. As DNA, the CDR3 is TGTGCCAGCAGTTACACAGGGTCCGGCTATGGCTACACCTTC. Its translation: CASSYTGSGYGYTF.

The gene calls are TRBV27 and TRBJ1-2; a weak D match, TRBD1 (6 bases). Germline V lookup: CDR1 MNHEY, CDR2 SMNVEV (reference sequence). The CDR3 sequence is 14 residues long. With 6 bases removed from V and 8 bases from J, the gap between germline ends came to 19 bases. The CDR3 sequence is CASRRDMRSRGYTF. Written as DNA, the CDR3 is TGTGCCAGCAGACGGGACATGCGGTCTCGAGGCTACACCTTC.

This chain connects TRBV25-1 to TRBJ2-3; D not resolved. The germline CDR1 and CDR2 sequences are MGHDK and SYGVNS. Trimming left V 7 bases short and J 3 bases short, with 14 bases between. This CDR3 is built from 14 residues. CDR3 in DNA: TGTGCCAGCACTGATAGGATAGCAACAGATACGCAGTATTTT. It encodes CASTDRIATDTQYF.

This chain connects TRBV7-3 to TRBJ1-2, with 10 bases matching TRBD1. This CDR3 has 13 amino acids. The germline gives CDR1 SGHTA, CDR2 FQGTGA. J was trimmed by 7 bases and V by 5 bases; bases with no gene match: 4. The CDR3 region is CASSARQGAGYTF. The DNA for the CDR3 is TGTGCCAGCAGCGCACGACAGGGGGCTGGCTACACCTTC.